This T cell receptor beta chain was identified in a study of blood T cell repertoires in COVID-19. Study information: COVID-19 samples from acute and convalescent phases originated in the United States, Italy and Spain.

After removal of 4 bases from V and 11 bases from J, the junction contained 12 bases not matched to a gene. CDR3 size: 15 residues. CDR1 and CDR2 from the germline V gene are SGDLS and YYNGEE. Measured with immunoSEQ multiplex PCR; TCRdb has only the in-frame clones, and not every one. The sample consists of about 260,000 clones, 88% of them appearing once. This TCR was recovered from a human donor in a cohort sampled during active COVID-19. V gene TRBV9 combines with J gene TRBJ1-4, with 9 bases lining up with TRBD1. The sequencing sample was made of peripheral blood. The CDR3 loop reads CASSPIGTGWEKLFF. In DNA, the CDR3 is TGTGCCAGCAGCCCGATAGGGACAGGGTGGGAGAAACTGTTTTTT. Together with reference TRBV9 and TRBJ1-4, the CDR3 gives the full variable domain: DSGVTQTPKHLITATGQRVTLRCSPRSGDLSVYWYQQSLDQGLQFLIQYYNGEERAKGNILERFSAQQFPDLHSELNLSSLELGDSALYFCASSPIGTGWEKLFFGSGTQLSVL.